This TCR beta chain emerged from a study of cytomegalovirus exposure and HLA in healthy donors. The CDR3 is 15 residues long. Germline V gene sequence: CDR1 LGHNA, CDR2 YSLEER. The V and J ends lost 4 bases and 4 bases, in that order; junction bases with no gene match: 8. This PCR relied on a set of 60 Vbeta primers and 13 Jbeta primers. Profiling relied on immunoSEQ multiplex PCR, and the TCRdb table lists in-frame clones only, not all of them. Among about 170,000 clones listed, approximately 71% were seen once. The TCR originated in a woman younger than 35 in good health and CMV-seropositive. This rearrangement joins TRBV4-3 to TRBJ2-7; 9 nucleotides line up with TRBD1. The source material was PBMCs. The DNA for the CDR3 is TGCGCCAGCAGCCGGAGAACAGGGGGCGGGTACGAGCAGTACTTC. Translating it yields CASSRRTGGGYEQYF.